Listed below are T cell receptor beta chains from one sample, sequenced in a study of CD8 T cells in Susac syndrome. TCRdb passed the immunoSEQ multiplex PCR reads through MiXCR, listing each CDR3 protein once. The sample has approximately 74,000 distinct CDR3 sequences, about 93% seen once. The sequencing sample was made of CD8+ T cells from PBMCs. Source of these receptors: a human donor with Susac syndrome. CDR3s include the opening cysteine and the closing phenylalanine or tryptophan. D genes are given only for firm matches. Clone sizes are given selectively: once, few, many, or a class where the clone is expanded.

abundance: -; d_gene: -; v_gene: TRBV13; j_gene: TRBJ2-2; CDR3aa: CASSPIGTNTGELFF; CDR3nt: TGTGCCAGCAGCCCTATCGGGACGAACACCGGGGAGCTGTTTTTT
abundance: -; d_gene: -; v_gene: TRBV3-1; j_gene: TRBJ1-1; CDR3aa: CASSQAGQGKNENTEAFF; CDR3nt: TGTGCCAGCAGCCAAGCAGGGCAGGGCAAAAACGAGAACACTGAAGCTTTCTTT
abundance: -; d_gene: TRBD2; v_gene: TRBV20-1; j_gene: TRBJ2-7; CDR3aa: CSARDRDSGGEQYF; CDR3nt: TGCAGTGCTAGAGATCGGGATAGCGGGGGGGAGCAGTACTTC
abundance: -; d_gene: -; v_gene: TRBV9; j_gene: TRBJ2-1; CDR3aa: CASSVDDYRANEQFF; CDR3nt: TGTGCCAGCAGCGTAGATGATTACAGGGCCAATGAGCAGTTCTTC
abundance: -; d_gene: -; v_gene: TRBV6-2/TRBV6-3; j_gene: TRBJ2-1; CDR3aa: CADSSFDNEQFF; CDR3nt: TGTGCTGACAGTTCTTTCGACAATGAGCAGTTCTTC
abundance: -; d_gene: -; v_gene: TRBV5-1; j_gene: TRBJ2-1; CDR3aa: CASTGQDPYNEQFF; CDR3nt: TGCGCCAGCACGGGTCAAGATCCCTACAATGAGCAGTTCTTC
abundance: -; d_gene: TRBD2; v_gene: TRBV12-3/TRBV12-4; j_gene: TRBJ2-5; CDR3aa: CASSLSERGETQYF; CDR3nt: TGTGCCAGCAGTTTATCGGAGCGGGGGGAGACCCAGTACTTC
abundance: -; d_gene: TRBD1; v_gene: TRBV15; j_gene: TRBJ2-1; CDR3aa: CATEPLGQGSHNEQFF; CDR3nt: TGTGCCACGGAGCCGTTAGGACAGGGATCCCACAATGAGCAGTTCTTC
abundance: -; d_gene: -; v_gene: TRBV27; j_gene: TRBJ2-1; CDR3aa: CASSSDRSGDNEQFF; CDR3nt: TGTGCCAGCAGTTCGGACAGGTCGGGGGACAATGAGCAGTTCTTC
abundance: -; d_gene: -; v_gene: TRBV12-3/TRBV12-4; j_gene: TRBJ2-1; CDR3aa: CASSLMTEQFF; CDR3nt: TGTGCCAGCAGTTTAATGACGGAGCAGTTCTTC
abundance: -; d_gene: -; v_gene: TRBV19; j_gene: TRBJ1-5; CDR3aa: CASSVLGYSNQPQHF; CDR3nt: TGTGCCAGTAGTGTCCTGGGGTATAGCAATCAGCCCCAGCATTTT
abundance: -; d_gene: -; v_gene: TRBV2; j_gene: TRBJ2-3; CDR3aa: CASREPGPGADTQYF; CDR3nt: TGTGCCAGCAGAGAACCGGGCCCGGGGGCAGATACGCAGTATTTT
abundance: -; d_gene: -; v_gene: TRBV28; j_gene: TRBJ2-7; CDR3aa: CASTTDRPDEQYF; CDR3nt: TGTGCCAGCACCACCGACAGGCCCGACGAGCAGTACTTC
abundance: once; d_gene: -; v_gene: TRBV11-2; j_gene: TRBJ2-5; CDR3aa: CASSFILQETQYF; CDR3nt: TGTGCCAGCAGCTTTATTCTCCAAGAGACCCAGTACTTC
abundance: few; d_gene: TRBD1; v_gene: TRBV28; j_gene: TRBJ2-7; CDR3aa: CASSHRGGYEQYF; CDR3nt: TGTGCCAGCAGCCACAGGGGCGGGTACGAGCAGTACTTC
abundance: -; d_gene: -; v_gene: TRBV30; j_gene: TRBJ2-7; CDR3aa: CAWSGGYRDEQYF; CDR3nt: TGTGCCTGGAGCGGCGGGTACAGGGACGAGCAGTACTTC
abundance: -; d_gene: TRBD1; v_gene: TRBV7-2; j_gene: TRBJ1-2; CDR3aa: CASSPTGDRSDGYTF; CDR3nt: TGTGCCAGCAGCCCTACCGGGGACAGAAGTGATGGCTACACCTTC
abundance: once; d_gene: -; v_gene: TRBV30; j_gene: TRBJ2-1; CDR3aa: CAWKLPPNEQFF; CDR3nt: TGTGCCTGGAAACTACCCCCCAATGAGCAGTTCTTC
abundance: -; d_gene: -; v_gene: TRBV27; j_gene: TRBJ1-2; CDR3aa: CASKGARGANYGYTF; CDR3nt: TGTGCCAGCAAGGGAGCGCGGGGGGCCAACTATGGCTACACCTTC
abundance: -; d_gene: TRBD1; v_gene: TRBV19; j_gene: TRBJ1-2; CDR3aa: CASSTSTGSNYGYTF; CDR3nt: TGTGCCAGTAGTACGTCGACAGGGAGTAACTATGGCTACACCTTC
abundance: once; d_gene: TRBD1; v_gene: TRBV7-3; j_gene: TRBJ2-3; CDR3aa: CASSGTGGESTDTQYF; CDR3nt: TGTGCCAGCAGCGGGACAGGGGGCGAATCTACAGATACGCAGTATTTT
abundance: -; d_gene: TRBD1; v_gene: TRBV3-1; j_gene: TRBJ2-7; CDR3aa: CASSQGTGGYEQYF; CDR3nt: TGTGCCAGCAGCCAAGGGACAGGGGGCTACGAGCAGTACTTC
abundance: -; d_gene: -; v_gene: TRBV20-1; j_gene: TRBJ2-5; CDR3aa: CSAPKGPGGETQYF; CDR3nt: TGCAGTGCTCCCAAGGGACCGGGTGGGGAGACCCAGTACTTC
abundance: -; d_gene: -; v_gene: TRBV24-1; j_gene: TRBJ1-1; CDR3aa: CATSEGAEAFF; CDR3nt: TGTGCCACCAGTGAGGGGGCTGAAGCTTTCTTT
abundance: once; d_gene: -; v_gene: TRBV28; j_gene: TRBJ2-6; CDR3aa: CASSGNPSGANVLTF; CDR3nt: TGTGCCAGCAGCGGGAACCCCTCTGGGGCCAACGTCCTGACTTTC
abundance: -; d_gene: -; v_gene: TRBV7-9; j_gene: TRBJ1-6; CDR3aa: CASSPGIGSYNSPLHF; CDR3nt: TGTGCCAGCAGCCCAGGGATTGGCTCCTATAATTCACCCCTCCACTTT
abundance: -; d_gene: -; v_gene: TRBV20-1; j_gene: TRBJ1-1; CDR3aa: CSAPLGDRAEAFF; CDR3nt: TGCAGTGCTCCCCTGGGGGATCGGGCTGAAGCTTTCTTT
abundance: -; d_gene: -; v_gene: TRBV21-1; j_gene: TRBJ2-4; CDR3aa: CASSKRSGREGRAKNIQYF; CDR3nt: TGTGCCAGCAGCAAACGATCTGGGCGGGAGGGCCGTGCCAAAAACATACAGTACTTC